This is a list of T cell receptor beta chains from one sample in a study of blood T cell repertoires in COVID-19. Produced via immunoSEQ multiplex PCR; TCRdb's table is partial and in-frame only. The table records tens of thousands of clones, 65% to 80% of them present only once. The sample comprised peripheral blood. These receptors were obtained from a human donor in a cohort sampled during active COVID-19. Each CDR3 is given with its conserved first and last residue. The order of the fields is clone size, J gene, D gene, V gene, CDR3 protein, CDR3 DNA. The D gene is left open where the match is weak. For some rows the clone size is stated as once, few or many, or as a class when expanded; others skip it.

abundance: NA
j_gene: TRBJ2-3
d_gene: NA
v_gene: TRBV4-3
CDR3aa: CASSQRDTSTDTQYF
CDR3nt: TGCGCCAGCTCCCAGCGGGACACTAGCACAGATACGCAGTATTTT

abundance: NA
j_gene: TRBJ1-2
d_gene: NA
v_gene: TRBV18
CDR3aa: CASSPRDNLGGYTF
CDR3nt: TGTGCCAGCTCCCCACGGGACAACCTGGGAGGCTACACCTTC

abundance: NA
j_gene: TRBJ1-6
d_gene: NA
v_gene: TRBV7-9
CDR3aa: CASSLRQDNSPLHF
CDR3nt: TGTGCCAGCAGCTTAAGACAGGATAATTCACCCCTCCACTTT

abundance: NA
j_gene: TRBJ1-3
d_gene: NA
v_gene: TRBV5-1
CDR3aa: CASSRTADSGNTIYF
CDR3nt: TGCGCCAGCAGCCGGACTGCAGACTCTGGAAACACCATATATTTT

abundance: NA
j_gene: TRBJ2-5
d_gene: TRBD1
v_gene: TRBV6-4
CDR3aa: CASSDSPEGQGIGETQYF
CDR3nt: TGTGCCAGCAGTGACTCTCCTGAAGGACAGGGCATAGGGGAGACCCAGTACTTC

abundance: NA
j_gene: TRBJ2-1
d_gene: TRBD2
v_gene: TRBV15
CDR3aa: CATSPRLAGGPHEQFF
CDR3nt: TGTGCCACCAGCCCCCGGCTAGCGGGAGGGCCACATGAGCAGTTCTTC

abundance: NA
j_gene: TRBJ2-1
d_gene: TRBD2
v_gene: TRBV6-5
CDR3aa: CASSYSGNSYNEQFF
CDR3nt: TGTGCCAGCAGTTATAGCGGGAACTCCTACAATGAGCAGTTCTTC

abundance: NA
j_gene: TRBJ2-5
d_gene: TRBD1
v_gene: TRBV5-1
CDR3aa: CASSLRGLERRETQYF
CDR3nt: TGCGCCAGCAGCTTGAGGGGGCTGGAACGCAGGGAGACCCAGTACTTC

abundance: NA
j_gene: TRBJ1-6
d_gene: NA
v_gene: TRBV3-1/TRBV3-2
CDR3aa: CASSQNLGQSAPLHF
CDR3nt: TGTGCCAGCAGCCAAAATCTGGGGCAGTCGGCTCCCCTCCACTTT

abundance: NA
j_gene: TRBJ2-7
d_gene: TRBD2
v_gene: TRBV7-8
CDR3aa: CASSHAGGGEQYF
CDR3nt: TGTGCCAGCAGCCACGCGGGGGGGGGCGAGCAGTACTTC

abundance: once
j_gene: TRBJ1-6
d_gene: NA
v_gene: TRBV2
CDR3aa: CASSVQSYNSPLHF
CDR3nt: TGTGCCAGCAGTGTCCAGTCCTATAATTCACCCCTCCACTTT

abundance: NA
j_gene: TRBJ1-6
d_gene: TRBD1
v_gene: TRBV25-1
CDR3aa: CASSAGTANSPLHF
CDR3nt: TGTGCCAGCAGTGCCGGGACAGCTAATTCACCCCTCCACTTT

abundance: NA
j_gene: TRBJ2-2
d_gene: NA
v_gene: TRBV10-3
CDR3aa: CAISEQGAGTGELFF
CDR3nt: TGTGCCATCAGTGAACAAGGCGCGGGCACCGGGGAGCTGTTTTTT

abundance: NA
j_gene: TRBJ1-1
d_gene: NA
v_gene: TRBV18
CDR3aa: CASSRQENTEAFF
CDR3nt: TGTGCCAGCTCAAGACAGGAAAACACTGAAGCTTTCTTT

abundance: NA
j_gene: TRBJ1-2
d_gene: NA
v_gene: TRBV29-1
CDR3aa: CSAVAADYGYTF
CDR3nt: TGCAGCGCCGTTGCGGCTGACTATGGCTACACCTTC

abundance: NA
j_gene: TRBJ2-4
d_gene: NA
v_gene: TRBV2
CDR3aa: CASSEPLYGEASAKNIQYF
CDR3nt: TGTGCCAGCAGTGAGCCGCTGTATGGAGAGGCCTCGGCCAAAAACATTCAGTACTTC

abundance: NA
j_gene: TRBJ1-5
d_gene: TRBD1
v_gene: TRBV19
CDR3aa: CASSGAGTGSNQPQHF
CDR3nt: TGTGCCAGTAGTGGGGCGGGGACAGGTAGCAATCAGCCCCAGCATTTT

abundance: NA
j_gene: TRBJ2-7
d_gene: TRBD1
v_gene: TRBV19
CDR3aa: CASSQDRVSYEQYF
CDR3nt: TGTGCCAGTAGTCAAGACAGGGTATCCTACGAGCAGTACTTC

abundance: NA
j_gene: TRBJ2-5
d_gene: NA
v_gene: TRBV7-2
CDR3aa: CASRGLVGETQYF
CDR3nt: TGTGCCAGCAGGGGACTGGTGGGCGAGACCCAGTACTTC

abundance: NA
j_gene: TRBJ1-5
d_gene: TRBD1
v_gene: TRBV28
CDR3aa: CASSPPGQITYRQHF
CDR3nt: TGTGCCAGCAGTCCGCCGGGACAGATTACATACCGCCAGCATTTT

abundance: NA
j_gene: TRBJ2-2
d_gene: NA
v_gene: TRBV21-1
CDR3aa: CASRTDPTGELFF
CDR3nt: TGTGCCAGCAGGACAGACCCCACCGGGGAGCTGTTTTTT

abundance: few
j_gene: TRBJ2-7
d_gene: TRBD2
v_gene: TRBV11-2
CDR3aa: CASSPTLGRVVEQYF
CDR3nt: TGTGCCAGCAGCCCTACTCTGGGGAGGGTGGTCGAGCAGTACTTC

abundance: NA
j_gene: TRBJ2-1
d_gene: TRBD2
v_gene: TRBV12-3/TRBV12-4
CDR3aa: CASSPRGGHEQFF
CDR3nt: TGTGCCAGCAGTCCGCGGGGGGGCCATGAGCAGTTCTTC

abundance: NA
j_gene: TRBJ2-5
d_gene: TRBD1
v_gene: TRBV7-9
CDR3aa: CASSRPSGTGETQYF
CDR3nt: TGTGCCAGCAGCCGTCCCTCCGGGACAGGGGAGACCCAGTACTTC

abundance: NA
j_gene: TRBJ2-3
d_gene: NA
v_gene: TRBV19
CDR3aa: CASKWVEAGSDTQYF
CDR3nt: TGTGCCAGTAAATGGGTCGAGGCGGGATCAGATACGCAGTATTTT

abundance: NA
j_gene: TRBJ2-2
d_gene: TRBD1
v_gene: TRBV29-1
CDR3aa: CSVDVPTGLTGELFF
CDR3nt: TGCAGCGTTGATGTTCCGACAGGGCTGACCGGGGAGCTGTTTTTT

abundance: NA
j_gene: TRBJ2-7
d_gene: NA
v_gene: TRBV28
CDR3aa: CASSFSGHVYEQYF
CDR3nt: TGTGCCAGCAGTTTTTCGGGACATGTCTACGAGCAGTACTTC

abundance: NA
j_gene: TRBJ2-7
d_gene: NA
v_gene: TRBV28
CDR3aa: CASSQRPGHRYEQYF
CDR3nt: TGTGCCAGCAGTCAAAGGCCGGGACACCGGTACGAGCAGTACTTC

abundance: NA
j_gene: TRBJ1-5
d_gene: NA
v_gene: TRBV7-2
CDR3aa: CASSLVPSGINQPQHF
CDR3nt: TGTGCCAGCAGCTTAGTGCCCTCAGGAATTAATCAGCCCCAGCATTTT

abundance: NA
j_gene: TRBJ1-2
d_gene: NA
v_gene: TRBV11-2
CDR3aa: CASSLRTAGLNGYTF
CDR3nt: TGTGCCAGCAGCCTTCGGACAGCCGGCCTGAATGGCTACACCTTC

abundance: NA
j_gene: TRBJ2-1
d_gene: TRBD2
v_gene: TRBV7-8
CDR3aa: CASSLVGGRGRYNEQFF
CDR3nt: TGTGCCAGCAGCTTAGTTGGGGGGAGGGGCCGCTACAATGAGCAGTTCTTC